This TCR beta chain was documented in a study of early T cells in non-severe SARS-CoV-2 infection. Study-level information: Chains were not paired, and sequencing was done on bulk RNA from unsorted whole blood. General study findings and limits: VDJdb matching favored anti-spike CD8 responses, missing private and CD4 specificities.

This clonotype was found a few times. The antigen remains undetermined. Tagging with unique molecular identifiers was applied to individual cDNA molecules. MiXCR was run by TCRdb on the 5' RACE reads, yielding one entry per CDR3 protein. The sample consists of 45,000 to 50,000 distinct CDR3 sequences, 5.6% of them appearing once. Looked up from germline, CDR1 is MNHEY and CDR2 is SMNVEV (reference sequence). V gave up 7 bases and J gave up 7 bases, with 15 bases separating them. CDR3 length: 13 amino acids. The specimen sequenced was whole blood. This sequence originates from an adult who was a healthcare worker with PCR-confirmed SARS-CoV-2 infection or an uninfected control (not recorded which). The V call is TRBV27, the J call TRBJ2-3; no reliable D call. The CDR3 sequence is CASNFQFAHTQYF. The DNA for the CDR3 is TGTGCCAGCAACTTCCAGTTCGCGCATACGCAGTATTTT.